What follows are 11 T cell receptor beta chains derived from one specimen sequenced in a study of cytomegalovirus exposure and HLA in healthy donors. 13 Jbeta primers and 60 Vbeta primers were used for the PCR. Produced via immunoSEQ multiplex PCR; TCRdb's table is partial and in-frame only. Counted here are hundreds of thousands of clones, 80% to 90% occurring once; the ten biggest clones make up about 0.25%. Sequencing used PBMCs. All receptors come from a girl aged 2 to 9 in good health and CMV-seronegative.

This clone was found a few times. The genes are TRBV10-3 and TRBJ2-7; TRBD2 aligns across 9 bases. CDR3 size: 14 residues. The V and J ends lost 9 bases and 0 bases, in that order; junction bases with no gene match: 6. The germline V gene has CDR1 ENHRY and CDR2 SYGVKD. In nucleotides, the CDR3 is TGTGCCATATCGTCGACTAGCGGCTCCTACGAGCAGTACTTC. This translates into CAISSTSGSYEQYF.

V gene TRBV21-1 combines with J gene TRBJ2-1; the table gives TRBD2 as D, unverified against the DNA. TRBV21-1 is an annotated pseudogene. The CDR3 has 15 residues. The CDR3, as DNA: TGTGCCAGCAGCAAAGTCGGGACTCTTGTCAATGAGCAGTTCTTC. Translation gives CASSKVGTLVNEQFF.

Concerning this clone itself: Different DNA sequences within this sample yield the same CDR3. The chain is built from TRBV2 and TRBJ1-1; the D is unclear. The V end was cut by 4 bases, the J end by 1 base, with 7 bases between. The CDR3 is made up of 13 amino acids. Per germline, CDR1 SNHLY and CDR2 FYNNEI. The CDR3 sequence is CASSGRGNTEAFF. The CDR3, as DNA: TGTGCCAGCAGTGGACGGGGGAACACTGAAGCTTTCTTT.

The chain recombines TRBV10-3 with TRBJ2-7; 8 nucleotides agree with TRBD2. CDR3 length: 13 amino acids. CDR1 and CDR2 from the germline V gene are ENHRY and SYGVKD. The V segment lost 8 bases and the J segment 7 bases; nucleotides outside the gene matches: 10. The CDR3 spells CAIALAGQSEQYF. The CDR3 DNA reads TGTGCCATCGCTCTAGCGGGCCAGAGTGAGCAGTACTTC.

The chain uses TRBV5-4 and TRBJ2-5; D is uncertain. Germline CDR1 SGHNT, CDR2 YYREEE (reference sequence). CDR3 length: 17 amino acids. With 4 bases removed from V and 0 bases from J, the gap between germline ends came to 19 bases. CDR3 bases: TGTGCCAGCAGCCCCGAAGGTTCGTCTAGGTACCAAGAGACCCAGTACTTC. It codes for CASSPEGSSRYQETQYF.

This chain joins TRBV27 and TRBJ2-7; a possible D gene is TRBD1 (5 bases). Trimming stripped 7 bases from V and 1 base from J, with 17 bases between. Germline CDR1 is MNHEY and CDR2 is SMNVEV (reference sequence). CDR3 length: 15 amino acids. Here the CDR3 reads CASKAAGRASYEQYF. The CDR3 DNA reads TGTGCCAGCAAGGCCGCCGGCAGGGCGTCCTACGAGCAGTACTTC.

In this sample, this clone turned up once. The gene calls are TRBV19 and TRBJ2-5; 8 bases align to TRBD2. The V gene end was trimmed by 3 bases and the J gene end by 0 bases; junction bases not matched to a gene: 3. Germline CDR1 LNHDA, CDR2 SQIVND (reference sequence). There are 15 residues in the CDR3. This CDR3 is CASSIQRGYQETQYF. In DNA form, the CDR3 reads TGTGCCAGTAGTATCCAGCGGGGGTACCAAGAGACCCAGTACTTC.

The rearrangement links TRBV10-3 to TRBJ1-3, with D possibly being TRBD1 (6 bases). In germline, CDR1 is ENHRY, CDR2 SYGVKD. The ends were cut back, 6 bases at V and 5 bases at J, with 11 bases in the middle. CDR3 length: 13 residues. The CDR3 region is CAISPTGRNTIYF. The DNA for the CDR3 is TGTGCCATCAGCCCGACAGGAAGAAACACCATATATTTT.

CDR3 sequence reads: CASSWDRLSYTF. The CDR3 DNA reads TGTGCCAGCTCGTGGGACAGACTAAGCTACACCTTC. J is TRBJ1-2 and V is TRBV18, with 7 positions matching TRBD1. Unmatched junction bases numbered 7, after V lost 6 bases and J lost 9 bases. The CDR3 is 12 amino acids. Germline-derived CDR1 and CDR2 are KGHSH and LQKENI.

In this sample, this clone turned up once. This sequence joins TRBV6-5 and TRBJ1-6, with D unclear. CDR3 length: 14 residues. Trimming took off 6 bases at V and 8 bases at J, with 14 bases between the two ends. Germline lookup yields CDR1 MNHEY and CDR2 SVGAGI. CDR3 in DNA: TGTGCCAGCAGCCGACACTTTCAGGATTCACCCCTCCACTTT. Its translation: CASSRHFQDSPLHF.

This chain links TRBV6-5 with TRBJ2-5; 11 nucleotides match TRBD2. Germline V lookup: CDR1 MNHEY, CDR2 SVGAGI. With V trimmed by 5 bases and J by 1 base, 3 bases remained unmatched. The CDR3 extends over 15 amino acids. CDR3 sequence: CASSRTSGSQETQYF. In nucleotides, the CDR3 is TGTGCCAGCAGTCGGACTAGCGGGTCCCAAGAGACCCAGTACTTC.